This T cell receptor beta chain is drawn from a study of T-cell reconstitution after alpha-beta-depleted transplantation in children. Germline CDR1 and CDR2: KGHSH and LQKENI. The CDR3 runs 15 residues. V lost 8 bases and J lost 5; bases outside the gene matches: 15. This clonotype was picked up many times. Unique molecular identifiers were used in preparing the TCRbeta library. MiXCR, run by TCRdb on the PCR reads, gives a single entry per CDR3 protein. The data show about 240,000 distinct CDR3 sequences, with 9.5% to 15% seen just once and about 2.6% held by the top ten. The TCR sequence derives from a human donor who donated a stem cell graft to a child with acute lymphoblastic leukemia. V gene TRBV18 combines with J gene TRBJ2-7; 7 bases are a match to TRBD1. Source: PBMCs from the stem cell graft donor, taken from the stem cell graft. The CDR3 spells CASQPGPTGVNEQYF. DNA of the CDR3: TGTGCCAGCCAACCCGGCCCTACAGGGGTCAACGAGCAGTACTTC.